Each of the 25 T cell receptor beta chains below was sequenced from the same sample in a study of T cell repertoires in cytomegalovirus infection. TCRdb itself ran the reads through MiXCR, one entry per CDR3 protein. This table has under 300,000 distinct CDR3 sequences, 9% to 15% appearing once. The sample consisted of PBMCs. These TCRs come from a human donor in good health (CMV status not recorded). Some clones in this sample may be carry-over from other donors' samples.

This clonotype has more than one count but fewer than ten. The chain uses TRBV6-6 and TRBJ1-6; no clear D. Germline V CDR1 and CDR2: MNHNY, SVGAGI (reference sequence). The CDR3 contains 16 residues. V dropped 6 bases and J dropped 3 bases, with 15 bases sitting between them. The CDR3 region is CASSSGRAGYNSPLHF. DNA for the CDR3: TGTGCCAGCAGCTCCGGGAGGGCAGGCTATAATTCACCCCTCCACTTT.

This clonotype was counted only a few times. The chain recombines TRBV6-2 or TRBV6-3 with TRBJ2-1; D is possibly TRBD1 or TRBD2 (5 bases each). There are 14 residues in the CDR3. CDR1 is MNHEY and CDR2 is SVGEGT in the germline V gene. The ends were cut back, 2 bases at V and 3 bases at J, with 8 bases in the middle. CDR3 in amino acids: CASSYGTYYNEQFF. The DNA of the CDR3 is TGTGCCAGCAGTTACGGGACCTACTACAATGAGCAGTTCTTC.

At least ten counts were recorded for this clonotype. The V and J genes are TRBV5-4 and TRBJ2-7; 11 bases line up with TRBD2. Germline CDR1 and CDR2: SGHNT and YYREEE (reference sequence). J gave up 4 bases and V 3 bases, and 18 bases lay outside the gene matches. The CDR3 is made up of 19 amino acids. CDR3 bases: TGTGCCAGCAGCTGGGGCCGGCTAGCGGGAGGCTACCAAGGTTACGAGCAGTACTTC. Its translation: CASSWGRLAGGYQGYEQYF.

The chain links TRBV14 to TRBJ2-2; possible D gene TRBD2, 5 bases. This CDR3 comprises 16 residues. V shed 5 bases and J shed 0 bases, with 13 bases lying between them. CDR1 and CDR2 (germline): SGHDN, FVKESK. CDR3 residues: CASSSRAGTNTGELFF. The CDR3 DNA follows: TGTGCCAGCAGCTCCCGGGCCGGGACGAACACCGGGGAGCTGTTTTTT.

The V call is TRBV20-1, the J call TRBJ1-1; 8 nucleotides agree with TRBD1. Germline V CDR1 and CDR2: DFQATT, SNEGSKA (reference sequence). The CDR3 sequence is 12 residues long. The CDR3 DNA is TGCAGCGTCGACAGGGGAGATACTGAAGCTTTCTTT. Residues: CSVDRGDTEAFF.

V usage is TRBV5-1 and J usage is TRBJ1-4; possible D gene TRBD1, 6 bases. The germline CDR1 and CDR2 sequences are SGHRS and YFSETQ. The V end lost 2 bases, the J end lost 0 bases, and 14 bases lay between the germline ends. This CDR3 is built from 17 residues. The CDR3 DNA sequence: TGCGCCAGCAGCTTACAGGGAATCGGGGCAACTAATGAAAAACTGTTTTTT. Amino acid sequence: CASSLQGIGATNEKLFF.

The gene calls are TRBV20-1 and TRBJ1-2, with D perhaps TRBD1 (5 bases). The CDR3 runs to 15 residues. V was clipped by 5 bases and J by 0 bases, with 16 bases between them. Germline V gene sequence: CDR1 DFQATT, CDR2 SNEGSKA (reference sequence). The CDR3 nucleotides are TGCAGTGCTCTTACCGGGACTCAGGCTAACTATGGCTACACCTTC. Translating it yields CSALTGTQANYGYTF.

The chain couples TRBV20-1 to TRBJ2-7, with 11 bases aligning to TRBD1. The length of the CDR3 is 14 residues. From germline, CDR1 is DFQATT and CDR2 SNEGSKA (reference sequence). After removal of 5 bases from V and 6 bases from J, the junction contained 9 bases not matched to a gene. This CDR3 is CSAPVGQGASEQYF. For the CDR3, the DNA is TGCAGTGCTCCCGTCGGACAGGGGGCCTCCGAGCAGTACTTC.

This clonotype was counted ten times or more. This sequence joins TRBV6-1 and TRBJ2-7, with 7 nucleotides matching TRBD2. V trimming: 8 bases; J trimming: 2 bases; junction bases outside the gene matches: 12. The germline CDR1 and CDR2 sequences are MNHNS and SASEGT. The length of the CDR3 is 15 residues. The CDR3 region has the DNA TGTGCCAGCGGCCAAGGGAGGGTGGGGACCTACGAGCAGTACTTC. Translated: CASGQGRVGTYEQYF.

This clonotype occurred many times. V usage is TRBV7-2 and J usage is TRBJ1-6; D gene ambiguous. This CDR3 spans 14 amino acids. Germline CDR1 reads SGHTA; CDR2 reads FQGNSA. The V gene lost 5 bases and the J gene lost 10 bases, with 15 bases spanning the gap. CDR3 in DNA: TGTGCCAGCAGCAAAGGGCAGAATGGGTCACCCCTCCACTTT. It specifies CASSKGQNGSPLHF. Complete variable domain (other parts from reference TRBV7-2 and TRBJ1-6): GAGVSQSPSNKVTEKGKDVELRCDPISGHTALYWYRQSLGQGLEFLIYFQGNSAPDKSGLPSDRFSAERTGGSVSTLTIQRTQQEDSAVYLCASSKGQNGSPLHFGNGTRLTVT.

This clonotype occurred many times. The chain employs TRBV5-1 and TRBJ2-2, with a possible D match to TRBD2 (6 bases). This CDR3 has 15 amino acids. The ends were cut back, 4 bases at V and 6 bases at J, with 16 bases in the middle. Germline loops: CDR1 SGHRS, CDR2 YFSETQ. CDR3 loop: CASSPGGGSAGELFF. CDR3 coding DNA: TGCGCCAGCAGCCCCGGTGGAGGGTCGGCCGGGGAGCTGTTTTTT.

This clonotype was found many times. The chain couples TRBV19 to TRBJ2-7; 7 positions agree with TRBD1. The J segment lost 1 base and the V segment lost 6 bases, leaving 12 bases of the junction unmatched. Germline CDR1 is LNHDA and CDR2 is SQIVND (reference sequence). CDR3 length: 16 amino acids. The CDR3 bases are TGTGCCAGTAGGGACAGGACCCTGGGATCTTCCTACGAGCAGTACTTC. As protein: CASRDRTLGSSYEQYF.

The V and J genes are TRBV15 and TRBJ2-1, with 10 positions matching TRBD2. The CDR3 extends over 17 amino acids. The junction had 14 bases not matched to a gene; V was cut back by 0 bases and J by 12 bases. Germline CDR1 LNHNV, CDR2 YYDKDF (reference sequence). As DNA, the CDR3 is TGTGCCACCAGCAGAGACTTTGGAAGCGGGGGGGCCATTTGGCAGTTCTTC. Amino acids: CATSRDFGSGGAIWQFF.

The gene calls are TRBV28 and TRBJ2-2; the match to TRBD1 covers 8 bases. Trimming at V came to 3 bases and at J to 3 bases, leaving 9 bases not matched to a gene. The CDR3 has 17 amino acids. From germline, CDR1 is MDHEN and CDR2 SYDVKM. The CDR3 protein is CASSFPRTGYDTGELFF. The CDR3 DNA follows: TGTGCCAGCAGTTTTCCCCGGACAGGGTATGACACCGGGGAGCTGTTTTTT.

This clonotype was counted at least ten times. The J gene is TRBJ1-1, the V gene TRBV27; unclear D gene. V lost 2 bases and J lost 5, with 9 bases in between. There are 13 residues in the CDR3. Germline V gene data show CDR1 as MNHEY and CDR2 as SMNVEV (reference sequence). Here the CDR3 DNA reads TGTGCCAGCAGTTTAACTTTTGGTACTGAAGCTTTCTTT. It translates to CASSLTFGTEAFF.

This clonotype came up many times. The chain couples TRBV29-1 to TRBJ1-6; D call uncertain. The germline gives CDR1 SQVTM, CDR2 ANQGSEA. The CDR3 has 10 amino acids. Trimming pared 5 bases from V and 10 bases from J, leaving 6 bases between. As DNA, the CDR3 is TGCAGCGTTCCCCACTCACCCCTCCACTTT. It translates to CSVPHSPLHF.

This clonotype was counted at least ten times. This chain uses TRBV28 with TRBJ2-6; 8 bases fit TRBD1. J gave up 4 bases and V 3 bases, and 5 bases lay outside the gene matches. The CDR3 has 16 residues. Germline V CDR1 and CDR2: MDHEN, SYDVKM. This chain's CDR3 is CASSLWTGLGANVLTF. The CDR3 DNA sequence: TGTGCCAGCAGTTTGTGGACAGGGCTCGGGGCCAACGTCCTGACTTTC.

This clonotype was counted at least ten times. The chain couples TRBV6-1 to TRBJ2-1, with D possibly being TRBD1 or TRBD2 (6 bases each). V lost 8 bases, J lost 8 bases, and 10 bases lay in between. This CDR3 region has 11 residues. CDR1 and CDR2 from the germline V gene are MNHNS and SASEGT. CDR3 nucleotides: TGTGCCAGCCGGGGGCTGGATGAGCAGTTCTTC. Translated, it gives CASRGLDEQFF.

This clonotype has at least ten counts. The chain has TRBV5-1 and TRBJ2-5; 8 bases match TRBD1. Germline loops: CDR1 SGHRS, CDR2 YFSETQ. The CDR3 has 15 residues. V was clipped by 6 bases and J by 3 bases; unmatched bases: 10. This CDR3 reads CASKRQGSPEETQYF. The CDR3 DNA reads TGCGCCAGCAAAAGACAGGGGTCCCCCGAAGAGACCCAGTACTTC.

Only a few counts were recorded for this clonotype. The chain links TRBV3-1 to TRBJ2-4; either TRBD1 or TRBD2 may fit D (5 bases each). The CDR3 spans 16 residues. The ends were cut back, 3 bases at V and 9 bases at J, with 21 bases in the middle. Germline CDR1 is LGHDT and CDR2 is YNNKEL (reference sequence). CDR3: CASSQRIGANYGIQYF. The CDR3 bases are TGTGCCAGCAGCCAGCGCATCGGGGCAAACTACGGCATTCAGTACTTC.

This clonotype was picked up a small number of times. Here the CDR3 DNA reads TGTGCCAGCAGGATCGACAGGGTGGCAGATACGCAGTATTTT. It translates to CASRIDRVADTQYF. This sequence joins TRBV6-5 and TRBJ2-3; 7 bases are a match to TRBD1. With V trimmed by 6 bases and J by 4 bases, 7 bases remained unmatched. The CDR3 is made up of 14 amino acids. In germline, CDR1 is MNHEY, CDR2 SVGAGI.

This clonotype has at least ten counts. For the CDR3, the DNA is TGTGCCAGCAAAACTACCGGGACAGGGGTTTCCCGGACCCAGTACTTC. This translates into CASKTTGTGVSRTQYF. The chain links TRBV6-2 or TRBV6-3 to TRBJ2-5; 10 positions match TRBD1. The CDR3 totals 16 residues. V lost 7 bases to trimming and J lost 7 bases; unmatched junction nucleotides: 15. CDR1 and CDR2 from the germline V gene are MNHEY and SVGEGT.

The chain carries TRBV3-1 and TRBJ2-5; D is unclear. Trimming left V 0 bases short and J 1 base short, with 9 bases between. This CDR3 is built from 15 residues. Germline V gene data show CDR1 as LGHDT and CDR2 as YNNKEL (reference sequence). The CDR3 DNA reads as TGTGCCAGCAGCCAAGATCGGGCTACCCAAGAGACCCAGTACTTC. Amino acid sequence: CASSQDRATQETQYF.

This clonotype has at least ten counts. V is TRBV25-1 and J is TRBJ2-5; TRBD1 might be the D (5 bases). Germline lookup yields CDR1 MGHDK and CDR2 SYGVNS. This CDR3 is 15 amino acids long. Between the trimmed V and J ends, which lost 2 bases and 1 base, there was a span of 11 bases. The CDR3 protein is CASSEPAGIQETQYF. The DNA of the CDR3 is TGTGCCAGCAGTGAACCGGCAGGGATCCAAGAGACCCAGTACTTC. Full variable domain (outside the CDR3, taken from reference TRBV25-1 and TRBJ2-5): EADIYQTPRYLVIGTGKKITLECSQTMGHDKMYWYQQDPGMELHLIHYSYGVNSTEKGDLSSESTVSRIRTEHFPLTLESARPSHTSQYLCASSEPAGIQETQYFGPGTRLLVL.

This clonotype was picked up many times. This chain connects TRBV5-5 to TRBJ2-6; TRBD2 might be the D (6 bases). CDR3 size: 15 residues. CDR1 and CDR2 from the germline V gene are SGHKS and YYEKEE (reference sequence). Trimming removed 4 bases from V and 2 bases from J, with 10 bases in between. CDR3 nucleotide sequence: TGTGCCAGCAGCCCGGGACTGGCTGGGGCCAACGTCCTGACTTTC. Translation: CASSPGLAGANVLTF.